Following are 3 T cell receptor beta chains from one sample sequenced in a study of blood T cells in healthy people across ages. A sample-barcoded 5' primer and a J-beta primer mix were used in a second PCR of about 6 to 12 cycles. TCRdb re-called the 5' RACE reads through MiXCR, storing one row per CDR3 protein. Of approximately 880,000 distinct CDR3 sequences listed, about 44% were seen once; the top ten hold 13%. The sequenced sample consisted of blood. These TCRs come from a man aged 25 to 45 in good health.

The chain carries TRBV4-1 and TRBJ1-5; 9 nucleotides align to TRBD1. The CDR3 spans 18 residues. The V gene end was trimmed by 1 base and the J gene end by 5 bases; junction bases not matched to a gene: 12. Looked up from germline, CDR1 is MGHRA and CDR2 is YSYEKL. The CDR3, as DNA: TGCGCCAGCAGCCAAGGGTCCTGGGGACAGGGTGGCCATCAGCCCCAGCATTTT. Translating gives CASSQGSWGQGGHQPQHF.

This sequence joins TRBV18 and TRBJ2-7, with 7 bases that match TRBD2. V trimming: 3 bases; J trimming: 6 bases; junction bases outside the gene matches: 8. The germline V gene encodes CDR1 KGHSH and CDR2 LQKENI. This CDR3 has 14 amino acids. The CDR3 reads CASSPATSLTEQYF. The CDR3 DNA reads TGTGCCAGCTCACCTGCGACTAGCCTCACCGAGCAGTACTTC.

This sequence joins TRBV27 and TRBJ2-5; D unresolved. Judging by the DNA end, TRBJ2-1 fits better; the J call may be wrong. The length of the CDR3 is 13 residues. Germline loops: CDR1 MNHEY, CDR2 SMNVEV (reference sequence). The DNA for the CDR3 is TGTGCCAGCGGCTCCGGGTCACAAGAGACCCAGTTCTTC. Its protein is CASGSGSQETQFF.